This T cell receptor beta chain appears in the sequencing data of a study of long-term antiretroviral therapy in people with HIV. Overall study findings and caveats: Clonal populations expanded prior to ART predominated within the repertoire at all time points. HIV repertoires covered narrower CDR3 length ranges than controls did.

The authors ran the immunoSEQ assay, v3.0, at survey level. Researchers set sequencing to target roughly 35,000-55,000 T-cell genomes per sample. Measured with immunoSEQ multiplex PCR; TCRdb has only the in-frame clones, and not every one. The sample includes about 22,000 clones, around four fifths of them seen just once. A remark on this clone: The antigen is not known.

Germline V CDR1 and CDR2: SQVTM, ANQGSEA. CDR3 length: 13 residues. The V and J ends lost 7 bases and 0 bases respectively, with 10 bases between them. The chain employs TRBV29-1 and TRBJ1-5; D not certain. The sequence came from a man aged 40-55 years with HIV. Specimen: unsorted PBMCs, collected 1.6 years after starting antiretroviral therapy. CDR3 amino acids: CSASLSSNQPQHF. The CDR3 coding sequence is TGCAGCGCCAGTCTTTCTAGCAATCAGCCCCAGCATTTT.